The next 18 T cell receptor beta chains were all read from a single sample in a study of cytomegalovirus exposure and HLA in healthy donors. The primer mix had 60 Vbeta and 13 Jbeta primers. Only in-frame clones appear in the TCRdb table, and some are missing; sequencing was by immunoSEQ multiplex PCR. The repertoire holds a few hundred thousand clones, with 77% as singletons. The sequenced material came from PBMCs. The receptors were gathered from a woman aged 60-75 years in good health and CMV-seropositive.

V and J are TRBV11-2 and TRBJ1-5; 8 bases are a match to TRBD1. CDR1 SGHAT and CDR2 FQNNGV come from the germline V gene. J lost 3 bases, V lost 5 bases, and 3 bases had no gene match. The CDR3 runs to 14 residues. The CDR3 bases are TGTGCCAGCAGCGGGACAGGAGCCAATCAGCCCCAGCATTTT. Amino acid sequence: CASSGTGANQPQHF.

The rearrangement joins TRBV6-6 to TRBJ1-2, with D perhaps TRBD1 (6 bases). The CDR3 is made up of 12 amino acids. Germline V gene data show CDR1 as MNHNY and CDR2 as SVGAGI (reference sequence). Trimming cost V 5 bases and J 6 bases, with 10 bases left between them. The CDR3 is CASSPRGDGYTF. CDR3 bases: TGTGCCAGCAGTCCCAGGGGAGATGGCTACACCTTC.

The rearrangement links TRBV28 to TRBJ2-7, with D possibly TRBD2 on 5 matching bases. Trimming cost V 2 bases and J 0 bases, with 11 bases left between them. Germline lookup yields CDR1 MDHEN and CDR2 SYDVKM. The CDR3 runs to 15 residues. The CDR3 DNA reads TGTGCCAGCAGTTTAATTGGGAGAGGCTCCTACGAGCAGTACTTC. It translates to CASSLIGRGSYEQYF.

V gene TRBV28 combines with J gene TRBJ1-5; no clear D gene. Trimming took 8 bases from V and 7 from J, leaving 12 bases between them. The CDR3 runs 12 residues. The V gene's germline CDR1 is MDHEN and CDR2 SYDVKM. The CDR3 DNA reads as TGTGCCAGCGGCCCGCTGAGGCAGCCCCAGCATTTT. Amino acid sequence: CASGPLRQPQHF.

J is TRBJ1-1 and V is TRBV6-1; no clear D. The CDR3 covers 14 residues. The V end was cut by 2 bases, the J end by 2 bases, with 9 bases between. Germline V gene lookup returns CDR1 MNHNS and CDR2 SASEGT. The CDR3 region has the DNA TGTGCCAGCAGTGAATTGGCCGCCAACACTGAAGCTTTCTTT. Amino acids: CASSELAANTEAFF.

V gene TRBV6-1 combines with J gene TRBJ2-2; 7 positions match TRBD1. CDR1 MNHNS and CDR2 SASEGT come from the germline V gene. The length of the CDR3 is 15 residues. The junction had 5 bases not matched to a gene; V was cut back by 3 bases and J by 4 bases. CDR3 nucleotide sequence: TGTGCCAGCAGTGAGGGGACAGCCAGCACCGGGGAGCTGTTTTTT. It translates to CASSEGTASTGELFF.

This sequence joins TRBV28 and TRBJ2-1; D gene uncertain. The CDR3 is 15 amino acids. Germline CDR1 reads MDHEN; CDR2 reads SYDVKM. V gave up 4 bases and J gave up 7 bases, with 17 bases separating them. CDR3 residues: CASSSRWPLRNEQFF. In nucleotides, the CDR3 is TGTGCCAGCAGTTCTAGGTGGCCCTTAAGGAATGAGCAGTTCTTC.

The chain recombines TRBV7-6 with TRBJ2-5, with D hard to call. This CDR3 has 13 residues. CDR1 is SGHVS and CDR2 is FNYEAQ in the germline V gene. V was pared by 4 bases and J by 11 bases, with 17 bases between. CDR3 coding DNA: TGTGCCAGCAGCTCCGGTCCCTCTGGAGAGCAGTACTTC. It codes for CASSSGPSGEQYF.

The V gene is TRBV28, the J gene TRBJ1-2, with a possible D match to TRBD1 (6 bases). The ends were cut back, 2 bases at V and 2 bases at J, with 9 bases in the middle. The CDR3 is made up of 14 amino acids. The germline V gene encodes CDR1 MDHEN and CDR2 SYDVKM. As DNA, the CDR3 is TGTGCCAGCAGTTTAGGACAGCCCAACTATGGCTACACCTTC. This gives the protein CASSLGQPNYGYTF.

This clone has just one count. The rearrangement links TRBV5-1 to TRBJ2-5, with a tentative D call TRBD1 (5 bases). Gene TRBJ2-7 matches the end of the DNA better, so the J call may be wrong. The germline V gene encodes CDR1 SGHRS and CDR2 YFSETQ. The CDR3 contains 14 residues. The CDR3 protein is CASSLVPGLYEQYF. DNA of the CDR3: TGCGCCAGCAGCTTGGTTCCAGGGTTATACGAGCAGTACTTC.

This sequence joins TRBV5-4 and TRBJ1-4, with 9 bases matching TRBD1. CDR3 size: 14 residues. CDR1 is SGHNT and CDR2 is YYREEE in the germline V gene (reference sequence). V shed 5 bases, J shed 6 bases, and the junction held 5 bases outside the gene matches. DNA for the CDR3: TGTGCCAGCAGTTGGGACAGGGCCGATGAAAAACTGTTTTTT. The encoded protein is CASSWDRADEKLFF.

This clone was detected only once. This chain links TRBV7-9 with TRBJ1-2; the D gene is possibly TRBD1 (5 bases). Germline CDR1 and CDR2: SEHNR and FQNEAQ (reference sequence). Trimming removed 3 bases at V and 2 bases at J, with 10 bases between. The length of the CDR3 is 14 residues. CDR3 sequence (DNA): TGTGCCAGCAGCTTCGGGAGGGGAAACTATGGCTACACCTTC. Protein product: CASSFGRGNYGYTF.

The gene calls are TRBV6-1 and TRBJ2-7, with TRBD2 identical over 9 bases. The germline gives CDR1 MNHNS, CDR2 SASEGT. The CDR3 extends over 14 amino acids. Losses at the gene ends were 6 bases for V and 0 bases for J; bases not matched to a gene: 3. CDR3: CASRLSGSSYEQYF. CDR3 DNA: TGTGCCAGCAGGCTTAGCGGGAGCTCCTACGAGCAGTACTTC.

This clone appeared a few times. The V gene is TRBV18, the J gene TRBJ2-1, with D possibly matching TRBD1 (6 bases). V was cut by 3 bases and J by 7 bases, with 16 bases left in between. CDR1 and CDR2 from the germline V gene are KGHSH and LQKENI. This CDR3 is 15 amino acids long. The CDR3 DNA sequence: TGTGCCAGCTCACCTAACAGGGAAGTAATAAATGAGCAGTTCTTC. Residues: CASSPNREVINEQFF. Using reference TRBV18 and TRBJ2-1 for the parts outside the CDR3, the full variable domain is NAGVMQNPRHLVRRRGQEARLRCSPMKGHSHVYWYRQLPEEGLKFMVYLQKENIIDESGMPKERFSAEFPKEGPSILRIQQVVRGDSAAYFCASSPNREVINEQFFGPGTRLTVL.

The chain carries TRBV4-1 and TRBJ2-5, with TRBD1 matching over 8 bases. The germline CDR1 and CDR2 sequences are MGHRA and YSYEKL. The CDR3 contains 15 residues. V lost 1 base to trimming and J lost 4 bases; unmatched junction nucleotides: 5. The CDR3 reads CASSQGGTGAETQYF. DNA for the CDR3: TGCGCCAGCAGCCAAGGGGGGACAGGCGCAGAGACCCAGTACTTC.

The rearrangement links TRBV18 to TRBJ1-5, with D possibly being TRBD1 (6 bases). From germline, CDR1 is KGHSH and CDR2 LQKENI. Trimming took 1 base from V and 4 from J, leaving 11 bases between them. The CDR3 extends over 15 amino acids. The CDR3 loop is CASSPQGTRNQPQHF. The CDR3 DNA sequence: TGTGCCAGCTCACCACAGGGGACACGGAATCAGCCCCAGCATTTT.

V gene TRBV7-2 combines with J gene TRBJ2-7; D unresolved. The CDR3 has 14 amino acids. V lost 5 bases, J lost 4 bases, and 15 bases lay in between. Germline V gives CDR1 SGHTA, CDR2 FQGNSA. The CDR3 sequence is CASSEQTTSYEQYF. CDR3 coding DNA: TGTGCCAGCAGCGAACAAACTACAAGTTACGAGCAGTACTTC.

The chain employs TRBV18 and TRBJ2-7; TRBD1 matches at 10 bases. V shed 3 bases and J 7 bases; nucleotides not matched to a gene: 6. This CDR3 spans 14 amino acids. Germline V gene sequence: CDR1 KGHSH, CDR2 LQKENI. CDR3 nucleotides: TGTGCCAGCTCACCCGGGACAGGGGCGCTGGAGCAGTACTTC. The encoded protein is CASSPGTGALEQYF.